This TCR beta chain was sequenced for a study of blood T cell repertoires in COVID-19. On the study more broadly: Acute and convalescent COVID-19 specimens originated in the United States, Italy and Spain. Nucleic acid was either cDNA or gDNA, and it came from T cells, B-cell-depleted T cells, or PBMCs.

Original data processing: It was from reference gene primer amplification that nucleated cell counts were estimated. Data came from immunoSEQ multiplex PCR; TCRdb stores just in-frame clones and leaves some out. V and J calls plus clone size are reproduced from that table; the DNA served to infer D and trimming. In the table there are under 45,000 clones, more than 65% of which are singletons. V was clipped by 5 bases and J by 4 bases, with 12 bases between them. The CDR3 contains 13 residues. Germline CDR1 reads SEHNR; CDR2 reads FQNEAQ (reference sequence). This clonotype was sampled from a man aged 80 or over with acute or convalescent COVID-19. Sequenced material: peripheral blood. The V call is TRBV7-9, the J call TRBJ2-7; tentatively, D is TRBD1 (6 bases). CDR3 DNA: TGTGCCAGCAGCGGGAACAGGGATTACGAGCAGTACTTC. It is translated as CASSGNRDYEQYF.